This TCR beta chain was documented in a study of CD8+ T cells in alopecia areata. Findings and caveats of the study: Alopecia totalis/universalis scalp especially showed more expanded CD8+ clones than normal scalp.

This CDR3 has 12 amino acids. Per the germline V gene, CDR1 is LGHNA and CDR2 is YNLKQL (reference sequence). The authors sorted pooled cutaneous lymph node cells using CD4, CD8alpha, NKG2D, NKG2ACE and other markers. There are a few counts of this clone. The antigen is unknown. Mouse gene names apply. The read terminates 4 residues before the CDR3 end, so the remaining end is supplied by the germline J gene. Sequencing templates came from extracted RNA that was reverse transcribed into cDNA. Using immunoSEQ multiplex PCR, the repertoire was profiled, and TCRdb retains in-frame clones only, with some absent. Reported are roughly 260,000 clones, none seen only once; the ten largest carry roughly 1.2%.

The clonotype originates from a C3H/HeJ mouse with alopecia areata. Mice of this strain are of MHC haplotype H2-k. The chain links TRBV5 to TRBJ1-1; 8 bases fit TRBD1. Source material: CD4+ T cells sorted from a lymph node. The part of the CDR3 DNA that was read is TGTGCCAGCAGCCGGACAGGGCCA. It translates to CASSRTGP. Given in full, the CDR3 is CASSRTGPEVFF.